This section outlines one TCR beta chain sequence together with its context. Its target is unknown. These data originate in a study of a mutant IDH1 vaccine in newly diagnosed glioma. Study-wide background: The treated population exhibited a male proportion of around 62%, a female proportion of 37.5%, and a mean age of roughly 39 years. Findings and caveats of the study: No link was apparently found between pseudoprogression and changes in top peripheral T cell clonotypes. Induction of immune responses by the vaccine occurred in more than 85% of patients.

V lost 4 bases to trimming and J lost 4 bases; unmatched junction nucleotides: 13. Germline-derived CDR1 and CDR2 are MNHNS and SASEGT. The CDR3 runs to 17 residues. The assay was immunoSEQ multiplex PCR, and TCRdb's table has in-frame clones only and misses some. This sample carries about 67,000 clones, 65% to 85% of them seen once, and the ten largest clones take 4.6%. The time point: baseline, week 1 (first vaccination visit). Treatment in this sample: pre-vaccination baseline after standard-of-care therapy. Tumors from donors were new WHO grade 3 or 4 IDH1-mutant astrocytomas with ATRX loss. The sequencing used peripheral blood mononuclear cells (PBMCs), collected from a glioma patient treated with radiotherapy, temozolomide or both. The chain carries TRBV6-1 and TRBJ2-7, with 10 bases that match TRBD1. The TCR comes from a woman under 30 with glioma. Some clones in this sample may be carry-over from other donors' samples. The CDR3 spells CASSAPGTGVGPYEQYF. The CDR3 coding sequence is TGTGCCAGCAGTGCCCCCGGGACAGGGGTAGGCCCGTACGAGCAGTACTTC.